The present entry profiles one T cell receptor beta chain with its context. Its antigen is currently unknown. TCRdb re-called the 5' RACE reads with MiXCR, one entry per CDR3 protein. Of around 330,000 distinct CDR3 sequences detected, 3% to 4.5% appear once; the ten largest clones hold 23%. The CDR3 runs 12 residues. The V end lost 0 bases, the J end lost 5 bases, and 4 bases lay between the germline ends. The data originate from a study of T cells after yellow fever vaccination. Background on the study: Preparation used SMART-Seq v4 Ultra Low Input for the low-cell-number fractions.

Notes on the study in general: Weaker in magnitude, the secondary response showed a faster peak on day 5 versus 15. Clones that expanded after primary vaccination mostly reappeared after the booster (less than 98% CD4, about 91% CD8). Contaminants from the bulk population, in the form of abundant clonotypes, could be found in FACS-sorted repertoires.

The V and J genes are TRBV12-3 or TRBV12-4 and TRBJ1-2; no definite D call. This clonotype was obtained from a man aged 18 to 35 who received the YFV17D yellow fever vaccine. Material: PBMCs, obtained on the day of the yellow fever booster vaccination. The DNA for the CDR3 is TGTGCCAGCAGTTTAGCGCAGTATGGCTACACCTTC. It yields the protein CASSLAQYGYTF.